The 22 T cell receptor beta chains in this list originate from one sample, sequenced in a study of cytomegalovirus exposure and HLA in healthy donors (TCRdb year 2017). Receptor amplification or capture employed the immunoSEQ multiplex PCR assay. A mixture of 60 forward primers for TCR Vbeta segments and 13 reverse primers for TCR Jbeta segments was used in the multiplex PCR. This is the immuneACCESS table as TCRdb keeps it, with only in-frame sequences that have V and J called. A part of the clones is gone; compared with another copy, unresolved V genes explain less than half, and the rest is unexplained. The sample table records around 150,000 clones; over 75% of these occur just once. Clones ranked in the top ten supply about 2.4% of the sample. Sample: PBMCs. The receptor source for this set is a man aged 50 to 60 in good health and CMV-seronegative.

CDR3 sequence: CASSWGPGGESYEQYF. The CDR3, as DNA: TGCGCCAGCAGCTGGGGGCCGGGGGGCGAGTCCTACGAGCAGTACTTC. The chain carries TRBV5-1 and TRBJ2-5, with D tentatively TRBD2 (7 bases). TRBJ2-7 explains the end of the DNA better; the J call may be wrong. Germline CDR1 reads SGHRS; CDR2 reads YFSETQ. The CDR3 loop spans 16 amino acids.

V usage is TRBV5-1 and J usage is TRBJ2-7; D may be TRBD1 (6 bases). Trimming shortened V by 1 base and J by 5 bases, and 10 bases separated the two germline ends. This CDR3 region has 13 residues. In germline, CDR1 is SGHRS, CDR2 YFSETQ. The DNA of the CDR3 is TGCGCCAGCAGCTTGCAGGGGATGAACGAGCAGTACTTC. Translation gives CASSLQGMNEQYF.

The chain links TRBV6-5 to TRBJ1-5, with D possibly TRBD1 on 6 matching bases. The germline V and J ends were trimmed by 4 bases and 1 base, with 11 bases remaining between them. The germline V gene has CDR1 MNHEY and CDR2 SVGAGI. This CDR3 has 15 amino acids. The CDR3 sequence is CASSSMQGSNQPQHF. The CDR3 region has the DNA TGTGCCAGCAGTTCGATGCAGGGGAGCAATCAGCCCCAGCATTTT.

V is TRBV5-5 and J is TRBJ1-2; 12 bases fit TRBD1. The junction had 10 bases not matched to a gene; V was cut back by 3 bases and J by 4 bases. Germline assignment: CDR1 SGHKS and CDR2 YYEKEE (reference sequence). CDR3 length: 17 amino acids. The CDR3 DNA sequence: TGTGCCAGCAGCTCAAGTACCGGGACAGGGGGCATCTATGGCTACACCTTC. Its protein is CASSSSTGTGGIYGYTF.

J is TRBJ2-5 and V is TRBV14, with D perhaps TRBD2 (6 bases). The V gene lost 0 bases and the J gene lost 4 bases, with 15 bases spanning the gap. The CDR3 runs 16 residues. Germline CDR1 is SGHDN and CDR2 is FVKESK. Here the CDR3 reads CASSQERGAASETQYF. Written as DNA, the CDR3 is TGTGCCAGCAGCCAAGAGCGGGGTGCTGCATCAGAGACCCAGTACTTC.

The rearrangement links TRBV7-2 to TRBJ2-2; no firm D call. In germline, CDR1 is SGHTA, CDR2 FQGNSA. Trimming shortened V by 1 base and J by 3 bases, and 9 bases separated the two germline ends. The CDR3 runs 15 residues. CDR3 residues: CASSLGGSHTGELFF. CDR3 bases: TGTGCCAGCAGCTTAGGTGGCTCCCACACCGGGGAGCTGTTTTTT.

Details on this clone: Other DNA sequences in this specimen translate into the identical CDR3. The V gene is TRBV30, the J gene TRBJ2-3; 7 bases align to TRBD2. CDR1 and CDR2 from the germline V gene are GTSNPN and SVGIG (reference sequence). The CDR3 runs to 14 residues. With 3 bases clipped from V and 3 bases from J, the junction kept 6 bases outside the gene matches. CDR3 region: CAWRASGTTDTQYF. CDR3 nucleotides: TGTGCCTGGAGGGCTAGCGGAACTACAGATACGCAGTATTTT.

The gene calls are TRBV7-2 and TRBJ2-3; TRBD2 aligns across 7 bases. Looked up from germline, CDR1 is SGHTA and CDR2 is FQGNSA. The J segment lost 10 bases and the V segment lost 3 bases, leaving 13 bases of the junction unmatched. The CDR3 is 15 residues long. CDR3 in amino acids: CASSFNGGGMDPQYF. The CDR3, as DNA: TGTGCCAGCAGCTTTAATGGCGGGGGAATGGATCCGCAGTATTTT.

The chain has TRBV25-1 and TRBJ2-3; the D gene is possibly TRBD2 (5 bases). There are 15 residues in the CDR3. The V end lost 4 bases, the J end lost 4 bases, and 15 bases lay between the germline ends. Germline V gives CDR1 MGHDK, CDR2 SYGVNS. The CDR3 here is CASSGYRTGADTQYF. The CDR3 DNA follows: TGTGCCAGCAGTGGATATCGGACTGGAGCAGATACGCAGTATTTT.

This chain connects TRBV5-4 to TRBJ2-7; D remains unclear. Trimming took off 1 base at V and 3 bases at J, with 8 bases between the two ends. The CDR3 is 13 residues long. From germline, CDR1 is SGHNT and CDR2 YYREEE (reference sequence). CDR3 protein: CASSLNTNYEQYF. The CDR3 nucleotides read TGTGCCAGCAGCTTGAACACAAACTACGAGCAGTACTTC.

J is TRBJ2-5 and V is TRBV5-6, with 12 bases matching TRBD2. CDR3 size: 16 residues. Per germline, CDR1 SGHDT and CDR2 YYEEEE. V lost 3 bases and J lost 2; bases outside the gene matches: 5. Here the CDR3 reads CASSSRLAGDQETQYF. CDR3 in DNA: TGTGCCAGCAGCTCCCGACTAGCGGGGGATCAAGAGACCCAGTACTTC.

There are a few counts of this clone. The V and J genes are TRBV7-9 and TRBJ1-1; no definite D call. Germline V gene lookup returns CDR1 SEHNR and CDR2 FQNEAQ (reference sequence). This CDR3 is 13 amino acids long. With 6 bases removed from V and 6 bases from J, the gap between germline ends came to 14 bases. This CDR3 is CASSAMSVAEAFF. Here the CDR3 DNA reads TGTGCCAGCAGTGCTATGAGCGTAGCTGAAGCTTTCTTT.

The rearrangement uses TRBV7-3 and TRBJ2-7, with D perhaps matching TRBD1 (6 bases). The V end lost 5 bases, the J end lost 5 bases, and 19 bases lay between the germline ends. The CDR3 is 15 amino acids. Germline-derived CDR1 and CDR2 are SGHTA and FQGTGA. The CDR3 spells CASSRDNRPWDEQYF. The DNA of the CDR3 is TGTGCCAGCAGCCGGGACAATCGACCGTGGGACGAGCAGTACTTC. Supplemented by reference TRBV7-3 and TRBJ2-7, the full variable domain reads GAGVSQTPSNKVTEKGKYVELRCDPISGHTALYWYRQSLGQGPEFLIYFQGTGAADDSGLPNDRFFAVRPEGSVSTLKIQRTERGDSAVYLCASSRDNRPWDEQYFGPGTRLTVT.

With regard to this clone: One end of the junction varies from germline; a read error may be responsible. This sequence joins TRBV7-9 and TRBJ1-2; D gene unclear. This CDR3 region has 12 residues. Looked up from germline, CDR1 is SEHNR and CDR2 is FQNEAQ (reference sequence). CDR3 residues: CSSSSSNYGYTF. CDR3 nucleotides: TGTTCCAGCAGCTCGTCTAACTATGGCTACACCTTC.

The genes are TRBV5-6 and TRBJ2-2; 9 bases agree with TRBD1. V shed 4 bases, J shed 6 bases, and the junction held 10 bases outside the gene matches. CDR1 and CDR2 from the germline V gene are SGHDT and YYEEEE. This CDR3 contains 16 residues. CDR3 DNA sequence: TGTGCCAGCAGCCGAACAGGGGGCGCGGGGTCCGGGGAGCTGTTTTTT. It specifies CASSRTGGAGSGELFF.

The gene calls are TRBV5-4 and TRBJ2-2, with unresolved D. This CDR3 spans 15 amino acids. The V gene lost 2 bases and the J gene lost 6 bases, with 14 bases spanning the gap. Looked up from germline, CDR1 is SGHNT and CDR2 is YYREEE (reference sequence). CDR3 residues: CASSFETAVAGELFF. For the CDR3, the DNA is TGTGCCAGCAGCTTCGAGACTGCCGTTGCCGGGGAGCTGTTTTTT. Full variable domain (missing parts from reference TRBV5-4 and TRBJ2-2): ETGVTQSPTHLIKTRGQQVTLRCSSQSGHNTVSWYQQALGQGPQFIFQYYREEENGRGNFPPRFSGLQFPNYSSELNVNALELDDSALYLCASSFETAVAGELFFGEGSRLTVL.

Written as DNA, the CDR3 is TGTGCCATCAGTGCCCAGCGGGAGGGGGATGAGCAGTTCTTC. Amino acid sequence: CAISAQREGDEQFF. This chain connects TRBV10-3 to TRBJ2-1; 10 bases line up with TRBD2. V lost 4 bases, J lost 8 bases, and 5 bases stayed unmatched. This CDR3 spans 14 amino acids. Germline CDR1 is ENHRY and CDR2 is SYGVKD.

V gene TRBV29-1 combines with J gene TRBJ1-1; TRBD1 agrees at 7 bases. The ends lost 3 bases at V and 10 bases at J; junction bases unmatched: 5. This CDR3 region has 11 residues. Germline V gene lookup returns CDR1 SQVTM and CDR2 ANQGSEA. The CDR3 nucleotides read TGCAGCGTTGAGGGACAGCAGACAGCTTTCTTT. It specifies CSVEGQQTAFF. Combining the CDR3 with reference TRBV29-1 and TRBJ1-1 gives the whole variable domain SAVISQKPSRDICQRGTSLTIQCQVDSQVTMMFWYRQQPGQSLTLIATANQGSEATYESGFVIDKFPISRPNLTFSTLTVSNMSPEDSSIYLCSVEGQQTAFFGQGTRLTVV.

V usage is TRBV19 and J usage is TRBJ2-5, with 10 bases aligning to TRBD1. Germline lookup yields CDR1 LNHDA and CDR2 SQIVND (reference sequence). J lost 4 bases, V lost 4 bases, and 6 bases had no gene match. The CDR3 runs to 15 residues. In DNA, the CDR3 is TGTGCCAGTAGTACCGACAGGGGGCTGCGAGAGACCCAGTACTTC. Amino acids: CASSTDRGLRETQYF.

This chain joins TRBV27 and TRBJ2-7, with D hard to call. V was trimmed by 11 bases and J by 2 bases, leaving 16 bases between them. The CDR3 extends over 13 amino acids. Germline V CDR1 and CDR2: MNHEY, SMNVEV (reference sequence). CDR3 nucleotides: TGTGCCGTGAAAGACTTTGGTCCCTACGAGCAGTACTTC. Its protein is CAVKDFGPYEQYF.

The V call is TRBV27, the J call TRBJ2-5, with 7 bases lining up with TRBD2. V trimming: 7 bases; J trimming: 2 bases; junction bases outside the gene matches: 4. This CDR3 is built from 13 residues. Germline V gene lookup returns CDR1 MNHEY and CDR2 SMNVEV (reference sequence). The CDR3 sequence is CASKNSGQETQYF. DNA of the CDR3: TGTGCCAGCAAGAATAGCGGGCAAGAGACCCAGTACTTC.

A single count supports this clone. CDR3 in DNA: TGTGCCAGCAGTTTAACGGGCGGGGGGGCAGTCAATGAGCAGTTCTTC. It translates to CASSLTGGGAVNEQFF. The chain combines TRBV27 with TRBJ2-1; TRBD2 matches at 9 bases. V gave up 2 bases and J gave up 6 bases; unmatched junction bases: 8. This CDR3 region has 16 residues. Germline V gene sequence: CDR1 MNHEY, CDR2 SMNVEV (reference sequence).